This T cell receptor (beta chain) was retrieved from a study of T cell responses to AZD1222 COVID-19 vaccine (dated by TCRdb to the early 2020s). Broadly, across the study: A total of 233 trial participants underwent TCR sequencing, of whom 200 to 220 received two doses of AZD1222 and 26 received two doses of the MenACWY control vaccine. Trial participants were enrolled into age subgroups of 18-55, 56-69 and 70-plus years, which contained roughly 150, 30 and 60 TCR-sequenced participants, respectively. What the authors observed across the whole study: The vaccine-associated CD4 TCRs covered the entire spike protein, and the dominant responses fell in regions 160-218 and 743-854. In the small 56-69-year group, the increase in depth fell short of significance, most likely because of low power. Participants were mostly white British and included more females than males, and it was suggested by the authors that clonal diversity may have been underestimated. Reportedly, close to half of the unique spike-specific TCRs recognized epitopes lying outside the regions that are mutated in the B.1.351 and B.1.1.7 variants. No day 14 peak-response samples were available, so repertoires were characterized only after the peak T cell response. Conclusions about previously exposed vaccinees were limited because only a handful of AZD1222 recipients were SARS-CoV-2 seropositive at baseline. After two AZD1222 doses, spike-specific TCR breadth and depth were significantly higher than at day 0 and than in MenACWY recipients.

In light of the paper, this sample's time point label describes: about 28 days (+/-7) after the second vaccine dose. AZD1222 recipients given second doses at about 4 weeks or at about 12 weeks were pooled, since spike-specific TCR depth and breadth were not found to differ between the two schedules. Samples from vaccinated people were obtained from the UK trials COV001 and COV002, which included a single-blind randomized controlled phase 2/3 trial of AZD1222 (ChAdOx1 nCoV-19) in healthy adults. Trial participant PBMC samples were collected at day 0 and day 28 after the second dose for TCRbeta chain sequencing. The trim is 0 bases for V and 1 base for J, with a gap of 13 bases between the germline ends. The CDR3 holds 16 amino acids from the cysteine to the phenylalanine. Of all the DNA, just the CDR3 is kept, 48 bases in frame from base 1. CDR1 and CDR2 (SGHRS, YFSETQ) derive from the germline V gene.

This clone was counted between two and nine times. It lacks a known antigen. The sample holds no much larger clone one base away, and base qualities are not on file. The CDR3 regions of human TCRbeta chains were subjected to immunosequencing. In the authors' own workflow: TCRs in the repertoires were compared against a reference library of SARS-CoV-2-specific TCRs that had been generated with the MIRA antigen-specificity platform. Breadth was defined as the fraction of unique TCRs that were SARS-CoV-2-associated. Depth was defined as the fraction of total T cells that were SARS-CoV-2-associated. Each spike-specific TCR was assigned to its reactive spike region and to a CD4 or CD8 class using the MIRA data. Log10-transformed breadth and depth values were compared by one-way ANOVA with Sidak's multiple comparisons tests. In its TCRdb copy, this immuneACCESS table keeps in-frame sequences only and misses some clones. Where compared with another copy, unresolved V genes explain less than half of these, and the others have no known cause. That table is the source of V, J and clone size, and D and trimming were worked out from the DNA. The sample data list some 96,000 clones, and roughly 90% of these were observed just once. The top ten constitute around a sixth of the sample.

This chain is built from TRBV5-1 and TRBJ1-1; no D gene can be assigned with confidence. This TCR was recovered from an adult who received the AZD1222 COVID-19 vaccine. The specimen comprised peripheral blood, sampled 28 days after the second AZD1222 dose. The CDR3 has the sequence CASSLGLGEGNTEAFF. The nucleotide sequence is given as TGCGCCAGCAGCTTGGGCCTGGGCGAGGGGAACACTGAAGCTTTCTTT.